Listed here are 28 T cell receptor beta chains from one sample, sequenced in a study of blood T cell repertoires in COVID-19. Produced via immunoSEQ multiplex PCR; TCRdb's table is partial and in-frame only. This repertoire shows about 75,000 clones, roughly 87% found once; its top ten account for roughly 7%. Sample: peripheral blood. Receptor source: a woman aged 50 to 65 with acute or convalescent COVID-19.

On this clone: A read error may produce the germline difference seen at one junction end. The chain joins TRBV4-1 to TRBJ1-1, with 8 bases lining up with TRBD1. Germline CDR1 is MGHRA and CDR2 is YSYEKL. The length of the CDR3 is 19 residues. The CDR3, as DNA: TGCGCCAGCAGCCAAGATCGGGCCGAGGTGACAGGGGTGAAAACTGAAGCTTTCTTT. Encoded protein: CASSQDRAEVTGVKTEAFF.

The chain combines TRBV6-6 with TRBJ2-2; TRBD1 matches at 7 bases. This CDR3 contains 13 residues. Trimming took 4 bases from V and 6 from J; bases not matched to a gene: 2. The germline V gene encodes CDR1 MNHNY and CDR2 SVGAGI (reference sequence). The CDR3 loop is CASSFTGAGELFF. CDR3 sequence (DNA): TGTGCCAGCAGTTTTACAGGGGCCGGGGAGCTGTTTTTT.

CDR3 in amino acids: CASSYSGLYGYTF. DNA for the CDR3: TGTGCCAGCAGTTACTCCGGGTTATATGGCTACACCTTC. The rearrangement joins TRBV6-5 to TRBJ1-2; D not certain. The CDR3 loop spans 13 amino acids. V gave up 0 bases and J gave up 5 bases, with 7 bases separating them. Germline values: CDR1 MNHEY, CDR2 SVGAGI.

A single count supports this clone. The chain's CDR3 is CASSPPLAGQETQYF. The CDR3, as DNA: TGTGCCAGCAGCCCCCCACTAGCGGGGCAAGAGACCCAGTACTTC. The rearrangement uses TRBV3-1 (or the pseudogene TRBV3-2) and TRBJ2-5; 10 positions match TRBD2. V trimming: 4 bases; J trimming: 2 bases; junction bases outside the gene matches: 4. CDR1 LGHDT and CDR2 YNNKEL come from the germline V gene (reference sequence). CDR3 length: 15 amino acids.

V usage is TRBV12-3 or TRBV12-4 and J usage is TRBJ1-1; 7 bases line up with TRBD1. Unmatched junction bases numbered 9, after V lost 7 bases and J lost 7 bases. The CDR3 sequence is 13 residues long. CDR3 nucleotide sequence: TGTGCCAGCACCCCAGGGGGTAGAGGTGAAGCTTTCTTT. Its translation is CASTPGGRGEAFF.

V is TRBV5-6 and J is TRBJ1-6, with D possibly matching TRBD1 (5 bases). The CDR3 extends over 14 amino acids. Germline V gene sequence: CDR1 SGHDT, CDR2 YYEEEE. V was pared by 4 bases and J by 0 bases, with 5 bases between. The CDR3 loop is CASSGASYNSPLHF. The CDR3 DNA follows: TGTGCCAGCAGCGGGGCCTCCTATAATTCACCCCTCCACTTT.

This clone was seen only a few times. This chain links TRBV2 with TRBJ1-1, with TRBD1 identical over 7 bases. J lost 10 bases, V lost 3 bases, and 11 bases had no gene match. The length of the CDR3 is 14 residues. The germline CDR1 and CDR2 sequences are SNHLY and FYNNEI. CDR3 protein: CASSEGRGAVGAFF. The CDR3 DNA is TGTGCCAGCAGTGAGGGCAGGGGGGCGGTTGGAGCTTTCTTT.

This clone showed up just once. This chain uses TRBV9 with TRBJ2-3; 9 nucleotides match TRBD2. The CDR3 covers 16 residues. After removal of 0 bases from V and 8 bases from J, the junction contained 10 bases not matched to a gene. CDR1 and CDR2 from the germline V gene are SGDLS and YYNGEE. The chain's CDR3 is CASSVVSSGTQGTQYF. The DNA of the CDR3 is TGTGCCAGCAGCGTAGTCTCTAGCGGGACACAGGGTACGCAGTATTTT.

The chain joins TRBV6-5 to TRBJ1-1, with D hard to call. The CDR3 spans 13 residues. Germline CDR1 and CDR2: MNHEY and SVGAGI. The V end lost 5 bases, the J end lost 0 bases, and 7 bases lay between the germline ends. The CDR3 sequence: CASSSGMNTEAFF. The CDR3 bases are TGTGCCAGCAGTAGCGGGATGAACACTGAAGCTTTCTTT.

V usage is TRBV4-3 and J usage is TRBJ1-6; 11 bases align to TRBD1. Germline V lookup: CDR1 LGHNA, CDR2 YSLEER. After removal of 4 bases from V and 10 bases from J, the junction contained 3 bases not matched to a gene. The CDR3 extends over 14 amino acids. The CDR3, as DNA: TGCGCCAGCAGCCCGGGGACAGGGGGATCACCCCTCCACTTT. Amino acid sequence: CASSPGTGGSPLHF.

V and J are TRBV12-3 or TRBV12-4 and TRBJ2-3, with unresolved D. The ends were cut back, 5 bases at V and 6 bases at J, with 12 bases in the middle. CDR3 length: 13 amino acids. CDR3 coding DNA: TGTGCCAGCAGTGACACTGGTTCTGATACGCAGTATTTT. This encodes CASSDTGSDTQYF.

The chain is built from TRBV27 and TRBJ1-4; 8 bases map to TRBD1. From germline, CDR1 is MNHEY and CDR2 SMNVEV (reference sequence). The CDR3 contains 15 residues. Trimming removed 1 base from V and 7 bases from J; junction bases left unmatched: 5. The CDR3 DNA is TGTGCCAGCAGTTTATTGGGGGACAGGTCTGAAAAACTGTTTTTT. Protein: CASSLLGDRSEKLFF.

This sequence joins TRBV7-9 and TRBJ2-2; 7 bases are shared with TRBD1. The CDR3 runs 16 residues. The junction had 12 bases not matched to a gene; V was cut back by 5 bases and J by 6 bases. Germline CDR1 SEHNR, CDR2 FQNEAQ (reference sequence). The CDR3 DNA is TGTGCCAGCAGCCCAAGGGACAGTCTCGGCGCCGGGGAGCTGTTTTTT. Translating it yields CASSPRDSLGAGELFF.

This clone was counted once. The V gene is TRBV7-9, the J gene TRBJ2-7, with TRBD1 matching 7 bases. V lost 0 bases to trimming and J lost 4 bases; unmatched junction nucleotides: 6. Germline values: CDR1 SEHNR, CDR2 FQNEAQ (reference sequence). This CDR3 spans 15 amino acids. The CDR3 loop reads CASSLAGQLRYEQYF. The CDR3 DNA follows: TGTGCCAGCAGCTTAGCGGGACAGCTAAGATACGAGCAGTACTTC.

This clone was observed once. This sequence joins TRBV18 and TRBJ1-1; 7 positions agree with TRBD1. V trimming: 1 base; J trimming: 2 bases; junction bases outside the gene matches: 10. CDR3 size: 17 residues. Germline CDR1 reads KGHSH; CDR2 reads LQKENI. The CDR3 coding sequence is TGTGCCAGCTCACCACAGGGAAGCAGGGGGAGAAACACTGAAGCTTTCTTT. Protein: CASSPQGSRGRNTEAFF.

The V gene is TRBV7-9, the J gene TRBJ2-2; D gene ambiguous. The CDR3 is made up of 15 amino acids. Trimming removed 3 bases at V and 1 base at J, with 9 bases between. Germline lookup yields CDR1 SEHNR and CDR2 FQNEAQ (reference sequence). CDR3 amino acids: CASSFKQMNTGELFF. The CDR3 DNA reads as TGTGCCAGCAGCTTCAAACAGATGAACACCGGGGAGCTGTTTTTT.

V gene TRBV12-3 or TRBV12-4 combines with J gene TRBJ2-1; no definite D call. The CDR3 spans 11 residues. V was clipped by 8 bases and J by 4 bases, with 6 bases between them. The CDR3 loop reads CASGQYNEQFF. CDR3 DNA sequence: TGTGCCAGCGGGCAGTACAATGAGCAGTTCTTC.

The chain's CDR3 is CAIRESRGVHEQYF. In nucleotides, the CDR3 is TGTGCCATCAGGGAAAGCCGGGGGGTCCACGAGCAGTACTTC. J is TRBJ2-7 and V is TRBV10-3; 7 nucleotides line up with TRBD2. Germline-derived CDR1 and CDR2 are ENHRY and SYGVKD. This CDR3 is built from 14 residues. The V and J ends lost 6 bases and 5 bases, in that order; junction bases with no gene match: 10.

This chain links TRBV7-9 with TRBJ2-3; 7 nucleotides match TRBD2. With V trimmed by 1 base and J by 4 bases, 8 bases remained unmatched. The germline V gene encodes CDR1 SEHNR and CDR2 FQNEAQ (reference sequence). The length of the CDR3 is 16 residues. DNA of the CDR3: TGTGCCAGCAGCTTAGGGTACGGGGGGACCGCAGATACGCAGTATTTT. As protein: CASSLGYGGTADTQYF.

This chain joins TRBV6-2 or TRBV6-3 and TRBJ1-5; no firm D call. Trimming pared 2 bases from V and 3 bases from J, leaving 8 bases between. The CDR3 length is 14 residues. The germline V gene encodes CDR1 MNHEY and CDR2 SVGEGT. CDR3 loop: CASSYGPLNQPQHF. CDR3 nucleotide sequence: TGTGCCAGCAGTTACGGGCCGCTCAATCAGCCCCAGCATTTT.

The chain links TRBV6-5 to TRBJ1-3; D is uncertain. The V gene's germline CDR1 is MNHEY and CDR2 SVGAGI. CDR3 length: 13 amino acids. V was trimmed by 8 bases and J by 0 bases, leaving 8 bases between them. The CDR3 loop is CASLHPSGNTIYF. Written as DNA, the CDR3 is TGTGCCAGCTTACACCCCTCTGGAAACACCATATATTTT.

This clone was observed a single time. The chain employs TRBV27 and TRBJ2-1; 8 nucleotides agree with TRBD2. The germline CDR1 and CDR2 sequences are MNHEY and SMNVEV (reference sequence). Trimming at V came to 5 bases and at J to 3 bases, leaving 6 bases not matched to a gene. The CDR3 runs 15 residues. In DNA form, the CDR3 reads TGTGCCAGCAGTACCCCCAGCGGGAGCTACAATGAGCAGTTCTTC. It translates to CASSTPSGSYNEQFF.

This sequence joins TRBV4-2 and TRBJ2-1; TRBD2 matches at 9 bases. The germline V gene has CDR1 LGHNA and CDR2 YNFKEQ. The CDR3 loop spans 17 amino acids. J gave up 1 base and V 6 bases, and 10 bases lay outside the gene matches. The CDR3 spells CASRLNSGRGSYNEQFF. DNA for the CDR3: TGTGCCAGCAGGTTAAATAGCGGGAGAGGTTCCTACAATGAGCAGTTCTTC.

V and J are TRBV5-4 and TRBJ1-4; D may be TRBD1 (6 bases). Trimming removed 3 bases from V and 8 bases from J, with 20 bases in between. This CDR3 has 16 residues. From germline, CDR1 is SGHNT and CDR2 YYREEE (reference sequence). The CDR3 loop reads CASSYVGGLGDEKLFF. The CDR3 coding sequence is TGTGCCAGCAGCTACGTGGGGGGGCTGGGGGACGAAAAACTGTTTTTT.

V is TRBV4-3 and J is TRBJ1-4; TRBD1 aligns across 9 bases. The V gene end was trimmed by 0 bases and the J gene end by 8 bases; junction bases not matched to a gene: 7. This CDR3 is built from 16 residues. The germline V gene encodes CDR1 LGHNA and CDR2 YSLEER. CDR3 protein: CASSQEAGQGREKLFF. The CDR3 DNA is TGCGCCAGCAGCCAAGAGGCGGGACAGGGTCGAGAAAAACTGTTTTTT.

This clone has only a few counts. This sequence joins TRBV7-2 and TRBJ2-3; 8 positions match TRBD1. V was pared by 5 bases and J by 3 bases, with 4 bases of the junction left unmatched. This CDR3 has 14 amino acids. Germline CDR1 SGHTA, CDR2 FQGNSA. This CDR3 is CASSATGETDTQYF. Written as DNA, the CDR3 is TGTGCCAGCAGCGCGACAGGGGAAACAGATACGCAGTATTTT.

The gene calls are TRBV18 and TRBJ1-4; 8 bases are a match to TRBD1. Germline-derived CDR1 and CDR2 are KGHSH and LQKENI. The CDR3 is made up of 14 amino acids. V was clipped by 6 bases and J by 8 bases; unmatched bases: 8. The CDR3 nucleotides are TGTGCCAGCTCGCGGACAGGGATTCGGGAAAAACTGTTTTTT. This translates into CASSRTGIREKLFF.

The count of this clone is one. The genes are TRBV5-6 and TRBJ1-6, with 12 bases fitting TRBD1. The CDR3 has 12 amino acids. Germline CDR1 SGHDT, CDR2 YYEEEE. Trimming removed 4 bases from V and 19 bases from J; junction bases left unmatched: 6. The CDR3 reads CASSPGTGGAHF. CDR3 DNA sequence: TGTGCCAGCAGCCCCGGGACAGGGGGCGCTCACTTT.